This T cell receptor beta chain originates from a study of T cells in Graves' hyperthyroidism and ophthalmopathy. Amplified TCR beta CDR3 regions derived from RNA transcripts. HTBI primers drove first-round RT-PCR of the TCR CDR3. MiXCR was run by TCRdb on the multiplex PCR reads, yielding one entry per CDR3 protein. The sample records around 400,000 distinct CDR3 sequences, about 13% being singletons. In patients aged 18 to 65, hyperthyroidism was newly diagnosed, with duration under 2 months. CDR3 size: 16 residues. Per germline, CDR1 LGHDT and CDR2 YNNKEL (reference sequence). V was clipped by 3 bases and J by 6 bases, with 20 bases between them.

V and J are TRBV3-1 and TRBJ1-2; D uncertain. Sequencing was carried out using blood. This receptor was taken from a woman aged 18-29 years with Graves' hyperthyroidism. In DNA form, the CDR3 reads TGTGCCAGCAGCCACGTGAACCCGGGCACAGAAGATGGCTACACCTTC. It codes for CASSHVNPGTEDGYTF.